One and the same sample provided the 14 T cell receptor beta chains below, sequenced in a study of blood T cell repertoires in COVID-19. Sequenced by immunoSEQ multiplex PCR; TCRdb stores in-frame clones only, minus some. Here the sample spans approximately 210,000 clones, 80% to 90% being singletons. Material for sequencing was peripheral blood. These receptors came from a woman between 45 and 65 years old with active or convalescent COVID-19.

This clone was recorded a few times. V is TRBV2 and J is TRBJ2-1; 7 bases are a match to TRBD2. With V trimmed by 8 bases and J by 1 base, 8 bases remained unmatched. In germline, CDR1 is SNHLY, CDR2 FYNNEI. This CDR3 spans 15 amino acids. The CDR3 region is CASFWGGTSYNEQFF. CDR3 sequence (DNA): TGTGCCAGCTTTTGGGGAGGGACTTCCTACAATGAGCAGTTCTTC.

The chain has TRBV24-1 and TRBJ2-5; 8 bases match TRBD1. The junction had 2 bases not matched to a gene; V was cut back by 3 bases and J by 3 bases. Germline CDR1 is KGHDR and CDR2 is SFDVKD. The CDR3 loop spans 14 amino acids. The CDR3 region has the DNA TGTGCCACCAGTGATCAGACAGGGGAAGAGACCCAGTACTTC. Protein sequence: CATSDQTGEETQYF.

Worth noting for this clone: Other DNA sequences in this sample translate to the same CDR3. This chain connects TRBV28 to TRBJ2-7; D is ambiguous. Trimming took off 4 bases at V and 6 bases at J, with 4 bases between the two ends. Per germline, CDR1 MDHEN and CDR2 SYDVKM. There are 10 residues in the CDR3. CDR3 DNA sequence: TGTGCCAGCAGTTCTAGCGAGCAGTACTTC. Translating gives CASSSSEQYF.

The V call is TRBV29-1, the J call TRBJ1-4, with 7 bases aligning to TRBD1. Germline assignment: CDR1 SQVTM and CDR2 ANQGSEA. The CDR3 consists of 13 residues. V lost 5 bases to trimming and J lost 12 bases; unmatched junction nucleotides: 12. The DNA of the CDR3 is TGCAGCGTTTCGCAGGGGGTCGGATGGGAACTGTTTTTT. This codes for CSVSQGVGWELFF.

The chain uses TRBV24-1 and TRBJ1-2; 9 bases map to TRBD1. CDR3 size: 16 residues. CDR1 is KGHDR, CDR2 SFDVKD, per germline. V dropped 5 bases and J dropped 1; count of bases not matched to a gene: 7. This CDR3 reads CATSAQTGGGNYGYTF. The DNA for the CDR3 is TGTGCCACCAGTGCCCAGACAGGGGGAGGTAACTATGGCTACACCTTC.

The rearrangement joins TRBV5-1 to TRBJ2-7, with TRBD2 matching over 7 bases. The CDR3 spans 14 residues. CDR1 is SGHRS and CDR2 is YFSETQ in the germline V gene. With 5 bases clipped from V and 2 bases from J, the junction kept 7 bases outside the gene matches. This CDR3 is CASRAGTTTYEQYF. The CDR3 bases are TGCGCCAGCAGAGCCGGGACTACCACCTACGAGCAGTACTTC.

V gene TRBV19 combines with J gene TRBJ1-2, with TRBD1 matching over 8 bases. Unmatched junction bases numbered 6, after V lost 2 bases and J lost 4 bases. This CDR3 is 15 amino acids long. In germline, CDR1 is LNHDA, CDR2 SQIVND (reference sequence). CDR3 loop: CASSISGQDFYGYTF. In DNA, the CDR3 is TGTGCCAGTAGTATATCGGGACAGGACTTCTATGGCTACACCTTC.

This chain links TRBV11-2 with TRBJ2-1; D gene unclear. V dropped 2 bases and J dropped 8 bases, with 13 bases sitting between them. Per germline, CDR1 SGHAT and CDR2 FQNNGV. This CDR3 comprises 14 residues. CDR3 amino acids: CASSLRGYRDEQFF. The CDR3 region has the DNA TGTGCCAGCAGCTTACGAGGATACCGCGATGAGCAGTTCTTC.

This chain uses TRBV6-8 with TRBJ2-3; TRBD2 aligns across 10 bases. Germline CDR1 MNHGY, CDR2 SAAAGT. This CDR3 contains 18 residues. The V segment lost 0 bases and the J segment 1 base; nucleotides outside the gene matches: 7. The DNA for the CDR3 is TGTGCCAGCAGTTACTCGGGCAAAACTAGCGGGGGCACAGATACGCAGTATTTT. Encoded protein: CASSYSGKTSGGTDTQYF.

The sample holds a few counts of this clone. This chain uses TRBV6-1 with TRBJ1-2; D gene unclear. The ends were cut back, 0 bases at V and 3 bases at J, with 8 bases in the middle. The germline V gene encodes CDR1 MNHNS and CDR2 SASEGT. The CDR3 is made up of 14 amino acids. Here the CDR3 DNA reads TGTGCCAGCAGTGAAGCGTCCGGGGACTATGGCTACACCTTC. Translating gives CASSEASGDYGYTF.

This clone was recorded a few times. This rearrangement joins TRBV3-1 (or the pseudogene TRBV3-2) to TRBJ2-1; no clear D gene. CDR1 is LGHDT, CDR2 YNNKEL, per germline (reference sequence). V was shortened by 2 bases and J by 7 bases, with 15 bases between the two germline ends. The CDR3 loop spans 15 amino acids. The CDR3 protein is CASSQPQTSMNEQFF. The CDR3 DNA reads TGTGCCAGCAGCCAACCTCAAACGAGTATGAATGAGCAGTTCTTC.

This clone was recorded a few times. This chain joins TRBV29-1 and TRBJ2-1; 10 positions match TRBD2. Germline V lookup: CDR1 SQVTM, CDR2 ANQGSEA. Trimming cost V 6 bases and J 5 bases; bases outside gene matches: 16. The CDR3 runs 17 residues. The CDR3 here is CSVYEARGLAGDNEQFF. The CDR3 coding sequence is TGCAGCGTCTACGAGGCCAGGGGTCTAGCGGGGGACAATGAGCAGTTCTTC.

The chain links TRBV7-6 to TRBJ2-2; D uncertain. Trimming removed 2 bases at V and 3 bases at J, with 19 bases between. The V gene's germline CDR1 is SGHVS and CDR2 FNYEAQ. This CDR3 is built from 18 residues. This CDR3 reads CASSLLPGPKPYTGELFF. The DNA of the CDR3 is TGTGCCAGCAGCTTACTCCCGGGTCCCAAACCCTACACCGGGGAGCTGTTTTTT.

This sequence joins TRBV24-1 and TRBJ1-1, with 9 bases lining up with TRBD1. With 2 bases clipped from V and 1 base from J, the junction kept 4 bases outside the gene matches. Germline assignment: CDR1 KGHDR and CDR2 SFDVKD. There are 16 residues in the CDR3. The CDR3 here is CATSDSGTGSNTEAFF. The CDR3 DNA follows: TGTGCCACCAGTGATTCCGGGACAGGGTCGAACACTGAAGCTTTCTTT.